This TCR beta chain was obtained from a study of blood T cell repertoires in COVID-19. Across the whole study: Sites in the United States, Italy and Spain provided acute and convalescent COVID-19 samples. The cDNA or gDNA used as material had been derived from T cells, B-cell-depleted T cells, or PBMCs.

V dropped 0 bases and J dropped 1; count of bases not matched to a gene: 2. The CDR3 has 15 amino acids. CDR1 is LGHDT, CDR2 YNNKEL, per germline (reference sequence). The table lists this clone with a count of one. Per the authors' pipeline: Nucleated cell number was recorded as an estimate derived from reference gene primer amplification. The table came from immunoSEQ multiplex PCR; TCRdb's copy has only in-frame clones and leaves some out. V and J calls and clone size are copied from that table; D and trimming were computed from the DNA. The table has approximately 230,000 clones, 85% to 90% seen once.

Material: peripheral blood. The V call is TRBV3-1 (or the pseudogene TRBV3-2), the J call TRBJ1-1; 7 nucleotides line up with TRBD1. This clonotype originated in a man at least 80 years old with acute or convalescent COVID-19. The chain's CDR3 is CASSQEGDRNTEAFF. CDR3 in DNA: TGTGCCAGCAGCCAAGAGGGGGACAGGAACACTGAAGCTTTCTTT.